One sample yielded the 5 T cell receptor beta chains listed below, sequenced in a study of control samples from healthy donors and cancer patients. Sequencing used immunoSEQ multiplex PCR; TCRdb keeps in-frame clones, though not all of them. The profile shows roughly 370,000 clones, around 90% of them singletons. Sequencing was done on a sample of PBMCs. The origin of the receptors is a man aged 40-49 years with head and neck cancer.

The V call is TRBV6-5, the J call TRBJ2-1; the D gene is possibly TRBD2 (6 bases). This CDR3 has 15 residues. Germline values: CDR1 MNHEY, CDR2 SVGAGI. V was trimmed by 7 bases and J by 5 bases, leaving 18 bases between them. The DNA of the CDR3 is TGTGCCAGCACACCAAAGGGAGGTAACCACAATGAGCAGTTCTTC. Amino acid sequence: CASTPKGGNHNEQFF.

V and J are TRBV7-9 and TRBJ2-1, with D perhaps matching TRBD2 (5 bases). The CDR3 has 15 amino acids. CDR1 is SEHNR, CDR2 FQNEAQ, per germline (reference sequence). V was pared by 5 bases and J by 3 bases, with 14 bases between. This CDR3 reads CASSREGRGYNEQFF. CDR3 DNA: TGTGCCAGCAGCCGAGAAGGCCGGGGCTACAATGAGCAGTTCTTC.

This chain connects TRBV6-5 to TRBJ2-3; D unclear. The CDR3 is 12 amino acids. CDR1 is MNHEY and CDR2 is SVGAGI in the germline V gene. V lost 8 bases and J 1 base, leaving 7 bases between the germline ends. CDR3: CASLSGTDTQYF. The CDR3 region has the DNA TGTGCCAGCTTATCCGGCACAGATACGCAGTATTTT.

This clone was seen once. This rearrangement joins TRBV9 to TRBJ2-2, with 9 bases matching TRBD2. This CDR3 is 15 amino acids long. The germline gives CDR1 SGDLS, CDR2 YYNGEE. Trimming removed 4 bases from V and 1 base from J; junction bases left unmatched: 2. The CDR3 DNA reads as TGTGCCAGCAGCCCGACTAGCGGGAACACCGGGGAGCTGTTTTTT. It is translated as CASSPTSGNTGELFF.

The J gene is TRBJ1-5, the V gene TRBV6-2 or TRBV6-3; D gene ambiguous. Germline lookup yields CDR1 MNHEY and CDR2 SVGEGT. V gave up 1 base and J gave up 0 bases, with 1 base separating them. The CDR3 runs 13 residues. The CDR3 sequence is CASSYFSNQPQHF. The CDR3, as DNA: TGTGCCAGCAGTTACTTTAGCAATCAGCCCCAGCATTTT.